This TCR beta chain came from a study of cytomegalovirus exposure and HLA in healthy donors. The overall study: Early released data comprised about 90 million unique TCRs from HLA-typed donors. Whole-study findings and limits: In a later analysis, common viral pathogens appeared linked to several of the most significant clusters. Exclusion applied to some V segments, including TRBV6-2 and TRBV6-3, as they were indistinguishable.

A multiplex PCR was run with 60 Vbeta primers and 13 Jbeta primers. Sequencing used immunoSEQ multiplex PCR; TCRdb keeps in-frame clones, though not all of them. This sample has under 200,000 clones, with roughly 82% found just once. The germline V gene encodes CDR1 SGHDT and CDR2 YYEEEE. CDR3 length equals 14 residues. The V gene lost 3 bases and the J gene lost 4 bases, with 11 bases spanning the gap. Notes on this clone: The antigen is not known.

The specimen was PBMCs. The rearrangement links TRBV5-6 to TRBJ1-3; tentatively, D is TRBD1 (6 bases). The source of this sequence is a girl between 10 and 17 years old in good health and CMV-seropositive. The CDR3 bases are TGTGCCAGCAGCTCACAGGGTGCGGGAAACACCATATATTTT. Protein product: CASSSQGAGNTIYF. Filled out from reference TRBV5-6 and TRBJ1-3, the complete variable domain reads DAGVTQSPTHLIKTRGQQVTLRCSPKSGHDTVSWYQQALGQGPQFIFQYYEEEERQRGNFPDRFSGHQFPNYSSELNVNALLLGDSALYLCASSSQGAGNTIYFGEGSWLTVV.